These T cell receptor beta chains were read from a single sample in a study of PD-1 blockade in mismatch repair-deficient tumors. The method was immunoSEQ multiplex PCR; TCRdb's version includes in-frame clones alone and lacks a portion of them. The sample has 15,000 to 20,000 clones; 80% to 85% are singletons. The material was PBMCs, obtained 4 weeks after starting pembrolizumab. These receptors were taken from an adult with mismatch repair-deficient cancer. Each CDR3 is given with its conserved first and last residue. Fields, in order: J gene, V gene, D gene, clone size, CDR3 DNA, CDR3 protein. The D gene is left open where the match is weak. Some rows have no size entry. The others give once, few or many, or a class for an expanded clone.

>TRBJ2-1|TRBV4-1|TRBD1|-
TGCGCCAGCAGCCCGGGACAGGGAAGCGGGAATGAGCAGTTCTTC
CASSPGQGSGNEQFF
>TRBJ1-4|TRBV27|TRBD1|-
TGTGCCAGCAGTTCTGGACAGGGCGGTTCAACTAATGAAAAACTGTTTTTT
CASSSGQGGSTNEKLFF
>TRBJ2-7|TRBV18|TRBD2|-
TGTGCCAGCTCACCGACTAGCGGGAGGGCCGGGGGGCTCTACGAGCAGTACTTC
CASSPTSGRAGGLYEQYF
>TRBJ2-1|TRBV18|TRBD1|-
TGTGCCAGCTCACCGCGACAGGGGATGGTGGGTGAGCAGTTCTTC
CASSPRQGMVGEQFF
>TRBJ2-7|TRBV28|TRBD2|once
TGTGCCAGCAGGCGTCTGGTTGGGGGCGGGAGGGCCTCATTCTCCTACGAGCAGTACTTC
CASRRLVGGGRASFSYEQYF
>TRBJ1-2|TRBV28|-|-
TGTGCCAGCACCCCTCCGGACAGTTTAGACTTCTCCTATGGCTACACCTTC
CASTPPDSLDFSYGYTF
>TRBJ1-4|TRBV2|-|-
TGTGCCAGCAGTGAATGGGGCGAAAAACTGTTTTTT
CASSEWGEKLFF
>TRBJ2-7|TRBV10-1|TRBD2|few
TGCGCCAGCAGTGAGTCGGCTAGCGGGATAAGCGAGCAGTACTTC
CASSESASGISEQYF
>TRBJ2-7|TRBV19|-|-
TGTGCCAGTAGTATGGGCAGCTACGAGCAGTACTTC
CASSMGSYEQYF
>TRBJ2-1|TRBV19|-|-
TGTGCCAGTAGTATTCAGGGCCCAGCATACAATGAGCAGTTCTTC
CASSIQGPAYNEQFF
>TRBJ2-3|TRBV29-1|-|-
TGCAGCGTTGAACTAGAAAACACAGATACGCAGTATTTT
CSVELENTDTQYF
>TRBJ1-3|TRBV27|-|-
TGTGCCAGCAGGGCAGGGGACACCATATATTTT
CASRAGDTIYF
>TRBJ1-1|TRBV29-1|-|-
TGCAGCGTCAAGTCCGGGATCATCGAGGGCACTGAAGCTTTCTTT
CSVKSGIIEGTEAFF
>TRBJ1-1|TRBV4-1|-|-
TGCGCCAGCAGCCAAGTTGGCCTCGGGACTGAAGCTTTCTTT
CASSQVGLGTEAFF
>TRBJ1-2|TRBV30|-|-
TGTGCCTGGAGCCAGGGCTATGGCTACACCTTC
CAWSQGYGYTF
>TRBJ2-7|TRBV7-8|-|-
TGTGCCAGCAGCATATTGGAGACCTACGAGCAGTACTTC
CASSILETYEQYF
>TRBJ1-5|TRBV28|-|once
TGTGCCATGGGGGACATTTGGACTTATAGCAATCAGCCCCAGCATTTT
CAMGDIWTYSNQPQHF
>TRBJ2-1|TRBV30|-|-
TGTGCCTGGAGTGTATTGGCTACGGGAGCACCGAATGAGCAGTTCTTC
CAWSVLATGAPNEQFF
>TRBJ2-2|TRBV27|-|-
TGTGCCAGCAGTTTGATCCCTCTAGCGAACACCGGGGAGCTGTTTTTT
CASSLIPLANTGELFF
>TRBJ2-1|TRBV28|TRBD2|-
TGTGCCAGCAAAAGGCGGGAGGGAACGGGAGGTGACAATGAGCAGTTCTTC
CASKRREGTGGDNEQFF
>TRBJ2-7|TRBV5-1|TRBD1|few
TGCGCCAGCAGCTTGGACAGGGGGCCCTACGAGCAGTACTTC
CASSLDRGPYEQYF